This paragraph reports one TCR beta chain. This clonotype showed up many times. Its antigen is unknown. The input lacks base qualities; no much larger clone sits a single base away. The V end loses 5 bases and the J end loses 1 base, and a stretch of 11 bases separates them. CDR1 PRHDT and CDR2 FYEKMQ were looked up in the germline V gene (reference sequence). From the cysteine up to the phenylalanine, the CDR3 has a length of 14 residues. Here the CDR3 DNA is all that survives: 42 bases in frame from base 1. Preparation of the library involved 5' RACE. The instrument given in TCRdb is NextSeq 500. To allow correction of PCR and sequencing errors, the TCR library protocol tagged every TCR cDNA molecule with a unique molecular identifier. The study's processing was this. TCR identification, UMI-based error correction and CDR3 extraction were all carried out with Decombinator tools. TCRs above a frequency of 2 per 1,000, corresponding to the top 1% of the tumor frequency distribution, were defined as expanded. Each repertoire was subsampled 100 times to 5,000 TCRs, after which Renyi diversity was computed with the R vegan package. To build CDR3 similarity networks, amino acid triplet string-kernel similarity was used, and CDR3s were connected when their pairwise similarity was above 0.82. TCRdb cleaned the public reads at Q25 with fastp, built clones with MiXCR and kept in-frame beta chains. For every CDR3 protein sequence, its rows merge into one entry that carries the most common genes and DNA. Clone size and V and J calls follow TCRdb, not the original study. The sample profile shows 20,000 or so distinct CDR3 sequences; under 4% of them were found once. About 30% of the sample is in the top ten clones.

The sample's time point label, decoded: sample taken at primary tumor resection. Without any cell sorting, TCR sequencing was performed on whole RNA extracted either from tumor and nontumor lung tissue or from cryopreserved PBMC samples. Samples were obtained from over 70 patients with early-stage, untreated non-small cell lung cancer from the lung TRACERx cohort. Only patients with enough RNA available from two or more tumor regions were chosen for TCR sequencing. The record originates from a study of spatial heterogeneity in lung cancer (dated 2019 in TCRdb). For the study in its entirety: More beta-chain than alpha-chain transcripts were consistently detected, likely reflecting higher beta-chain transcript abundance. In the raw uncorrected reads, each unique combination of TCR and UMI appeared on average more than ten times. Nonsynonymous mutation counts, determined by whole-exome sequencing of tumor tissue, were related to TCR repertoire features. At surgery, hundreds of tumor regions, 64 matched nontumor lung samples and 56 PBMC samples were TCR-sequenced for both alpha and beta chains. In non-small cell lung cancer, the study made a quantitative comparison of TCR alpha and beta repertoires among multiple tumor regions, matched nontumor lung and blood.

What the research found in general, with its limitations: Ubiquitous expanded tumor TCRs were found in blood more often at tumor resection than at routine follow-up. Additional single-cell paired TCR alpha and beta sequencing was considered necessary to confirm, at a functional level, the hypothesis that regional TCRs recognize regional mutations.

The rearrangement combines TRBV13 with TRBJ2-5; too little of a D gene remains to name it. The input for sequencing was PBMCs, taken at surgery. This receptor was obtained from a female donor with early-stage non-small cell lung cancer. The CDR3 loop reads CASSPRPSQETQYF. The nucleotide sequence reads TGTGCCAGCAGCCCGCGTCCGTCCCAAGAGACCCAGTACTTC.